The source of this T cell receptor beta chain is a study of PD-L1 blockade in urothelial cancer. For the study at large: Previous chemotherapy exposure amounted to 0 to 3 regimens for patients. The researchers analyzed blood 3 weeks (second dose) and 6 weeks after treatment start.

With 6 bases clipped from V and 1 base from J, the junction kept 3 bases outside the gene matches. Per germline, CDR1 SQVTM and CDR2 ANQGSEA. The CDR3 consists of 13 residues. All patients handed over anywhere from 1 to 8 samples, pretreatment and on-treatment. Each PCR contained spiked-in synthetic TCR analog templates. TCRdb keeps only in-frame clones here, not all; method: immunoSEQ multiplex PCR. The data contain some 45,000 clones, roughly 88% of them singletons. Sample: PBMCs, taken around atezolizumab (anti-PD-L1) treatment. V is TRBV29-1 and J is TRBJ1-2; 9 bases match TRBD1. This sequence was found in a man at least 80 years old with urothelial cancer. This CDR3 is CSVHRGRNYGYTF. The DNA of the CDR3 is TGCAGCGTGCACAGGGGGCGTAACTATGGCTACACCTTC.